A selection of T cell receptor beta chains follows, all from one sample in a study of blood T cell repertoires in COVID-19. Assay used: immunoSEQ multiplex PCR; TCRdb lists only in-frame clones, some missing. The sample gives 61,000 or so clones, roughly 88% of which show up once; around a sixth is in the top ten. Sequencing was carried out using peripheral blood. These receptors were collected from a woman of 80 years or more with active COVID-19. CDR3s include the opening cysteine and the closing phenylalanine or tryptophan. D genes are given only for firm matches. The size of a clone is reported for some rows only, either as once, few or many, or as a class for expanded clones.

v_call	j_call	clone_size	d_call	cdr3_aa	cdr3_nt
TRBV9	TRBJ1-2	.	TRBD1	CASSPGQGGYGYTF	TGTGCCAGCAGCCCCGGACAGGGTGGCTATGGCTACACCTTC
TRBV7-9	TRBJ1-2	.	.	CASSLVRSSAGNGYTF	TGTGCCAGCAGCTTAGTAAGGTCGTCTGCAGGGAATGGCTACACCTTC
TRBV7-2	TRBJ2-1	.	TRBD2	CASKVGRGGLAEQFF	TGTGCCAGCAAAGTGGGCCGGGGGGGTCTTGCTGAGCAGTTCTTC
TRBV3-1/TRBV3-2	TRBJ2-1	.	TRBD2	CASSQDMRGSSYNEQFF	TGTGCCAGCAGCCAAGATATGCGGGGGAGCTCCTACAATGAGCAGTTCTTC
TRBV4-3	TRBJ1-1	.	.	CATTGDSTEAFF	TGCGCCACCACCGGAGATTCCACTGAAGCTTTCTTT
TRBV30	TRBJ2-7	.	TRBD1	CAWTAGDRGIQQYF	TGTGCCTGGACCGCCGGGGACAGGGGAATCCAGCAGTACTTC
TRBV4-1	TRBJ1-2	.	.	CASSQGAGTKGYTF	TGCGCCAGCAGCCAAGGCGCCGGGACAAAGGGCTACACCTTC
TRBV19	TRBJ2-3	.	.	CASSSASAMAEDTQYF	TGTGCCAGTAGTTCGGCTAGCGCCATGGCCGAGGATACGCAGTATTTT
TRBV9	TRBJ1-3	.	.	CASSPISGSSGNTIYF	TGTGCCAGCAGCCCTATTTCGGGGAGCTCTGGAAACACCATATATTTT
TRBV25-1	TRBJ2-1	.	.	CASNQGGEQFF	TGTGCCAGCAATCAGGGGGGAGAGCAGTTCTTC
TRBV27	TRBJ2-1	few	TRBD2	CASSLSGGGTDNEQFF	TGTGCCAGCAGTTTAAGCGGCGGGGGGACCGACAATGAGCAGTTCTTC
TRBV2	TRBJ2-2	.	TRBD2	CASSGTRPGELFF	TGTGCCAGCAGTGGGACTAGGCCCGGGGAGCTGTTTTTT
TRBV5-5	TRBJ1-1	.	TRBD1	CASSAGDRGAEAFF	TGTGCCAGCAGCGCCGGGGACAGGGGAGCTGAAGCTTTCTTT
TRBV5-1	TRBJ2-3	once	TRBD2	CARSLAGAGGSADTQYF	TGCGCCCGCAGCTTGGCGGGGGCGGGGGGAAGCGCAGATACGCAGTATTTT
TRBV4-1	TRBJ2-4	.	TRBD2	CASSQPGGLAKNIQYF	TGCGCCAGCAGCCAGCCGGGGGGTTTAGCCAAAAACATTCAGTACTTC
TRBV7-2	TRBJ2-3	.	TRBD2	CASSFRGADTQYF	TGTGCCAGCAGCTTTCGGGGGGCAGATACGCAGTATTTT
TRBV18	TRBJ2-1	.	.	CASSPRSGVVEQFF	TGTGCCAGCTCACCAAGGTCAGGGGTCGTTGAGCAGTTCTTC
TRBV28	TRBJ2-7	.	TRBD2	CASRGPGLAAEQYF	TGTGCCAGCAGGGGACCGGGACTAGCGGCCGAGCAGTACTTC
TRBV5-4	TRBJ2-2	once	TRBD2	CASRSGGGTGELFF	TGTGCCAGCAGGAGCGGGGGGGGAACCGGGGAGCTGTTTTTT
TRBV27	TRBJ1-5	.	.	CASSLGGLSNQPQHF	TGTGCCAGCAGTTTAGGGGGACTTAGCAATCAGCCCCAGCATTTT
TRBV7-3	TRBJ2-1	.	TRBD2	CASSFGGGSSYNEQFF	TGTGCCAGCAGCTTCGGCGGGGGGAGCTCCTACAATGAGCAGTTCTTC
TRBV2	TRBJ2-7	.	TRBD1	CASSWDSRSYEQYF	TGTGCCAGCAGTTGGGACAGTCGATCCTACGAGCAGTACTTC
TRBV9	TRBJ2-3	.	TRBD2	CASSPRLAGGRFQRSSTDTQYF	TGTGCCAGCAGCCCGAGACTAGCGGGGGGGCGATTTCAAAGGTCTAGCACAGATACGCAGTATTTT
TRBV20-1	TRBJ2-3	.	TRBD2	CSASASGTDTQYF	TGCAGTGCTAGTGCTAGCGGGACAGATACGCAGTATTTT
TRBV3-1/TRBV3-2	TRBJ2-5	.	.	CASSQGRGTQYF	TGTGCCAGCAGCCAAGGGCGGGGTACCCAGTACTTC
TRBV5-4	TRBJ2-1	.	.	CASSWGGATQSEQFF	TGTGCCAGCAGCTGGGGGGGGGCGACCCAGAGTGAGCAGTTCTTC
TRBV28	TRBJ1-4	many	.	CASSFKRAISEKLFF	TGTGCCAGCAGTTTTAAGAGGGCCATATCCGAAAAACTGTTTTTT
TRBV3-1/TRBV3-2	TRBJ2-2	.	TRBD2	CASSQGPGAGGYDGELFF	TGTGCCAGCAGCCAAGGGCCAGGAGCGGGGGGTTACGACGGGGAGCTGTTTTTT
TRBV6-2/TRBV6-3	TRBJ2-2	once	.	CASNPWESRDTGELFF	TGTGCCAGCAACCCTTGGGAATCCAGGGACACCGGGGAGCTGTTTTTT
TRBV2	TRBJ1-5	.	.	CASSGVGARGNQPQHF	TGTGCCAGCAGTGGGGTGGGGGCGAGAGGCAATCAGCCCCAGCATTTT
TRBV12-3/TRBV12-4	TRBJ1-1	.	.	CASRLYQNTEAFF	TGTGCCAGCAGGCTCTATCAGAACACTGAAGCTTTCTTT
TRBV6-6	TRBJ1-3	once	.	CAVQASGNTIYF	TGTGCCGTACAGGCCTCTGGAAACACCATATATTTT
TRBV28	TRBJ1-2	.	.	CASSYTGRRDGYTF	TGTGCCAGCAGTTATACAGGGCGACGGGATGGCTACACCTTC
TRBV9	TRBJ1-1	.	TRBD1	CASSVRGQLNTEAFF	TGTGCCAGCAGCGTTAGGGGACAGCTGAACACTGAAGCTTTCTTT
TRBV5-4	TRBJ2-7	.	TRBD2	CASRPGLDPYEQYF	TGTGCCAGCCGGCCGGGACTAGACCCCTACGAGCAGTACTTC
TRBV5-4	TRBJ2-5	.	TRBD2	CASSLKAGGQETQYF	TGTGCCAGCAGCTTGAAAGCGGGGGGGCAGGAGACCCAGTACTTC
TRBV2	TRBJ2-1	.	TRBD2	CASSPRRGSGVSSYNEQFF	TGTGCCAGCAGCCCTAGGCGGGGTAGCGGGGTGAGCTCCTACAATGAGCAGTTCTTC
TRBV6-5	TRBJ2-7	medium-sized	TRBD1	CASSYSIQGAYEQYF	TGTGCCAGCAGTTACTCGATTCAGGGGGCGTACGAGCAGTACTTC
TRBV5-5	TRBJ2-5	.	.	CASSLQGEETQYF	TGTGCCAGCAGCTTACAGGGAGAGGAGACCCAGTACTTC
TRBV7-2	TRBJ2-7	.	TRBD2	CASSSRASGFYEQYF	TGTGCCAGCAGCTCCCGGGCTAGCGGGTTCTACGAGCAGTACTTC
TRBV10-3	TRBJ1-1	.	TRBD1	CAISEWSGRTGRGTEAFF	TGTGCCATCAGTGAGTGGTCGGGTCGGACAGGGAGGGGCACTGAAGCTTTCTTT
TRBV11-2	TRBJ2-2	.	TRBD1	CASSLDRVTGELFF	TGTGCCAGCAGCTTGGACAGGGTCACCGGGGAGCTGTTTTTT
TRBV3-1/TRBV3-2	TRBJ1-4	.	.	CASSSTGATNEKLFF	TGTGCCAGCAGCTCAACAGGCGCAACTAATGAAAAACTGTTTTTT
TRBV6-2/TRBV6-3	TRBJ1-2	.	.	CASSYNDRPSYGYTF	TGTGCCAGCAGTTACAACGACAGGCCTAGCTATGGCTACACCTTC
TRBV7-3	TRBJ2-7	once	TRBD1	CASSEQGYEQYF	TGTGCCAGCAGCGAACAGGGGTACGAGCAGTACTTC
TRBV6-2/TRBV6-3	TRBJ2-7	.	TRBD2	CASSGSGGQTYEQYF	TGTGCCAGCAGTGGGAGCGGGGGGCAAACCTACGAGCAGTACTTC
TRBV28	TRBJ1-2	few	.	CASSLTPGTYGYTF	TGTGCCAGCAGTCTAACTCCAGGGACTTATGGCTACACCTTC
TRBV6-4	TRBJ1-1	.	.	CASSETVYTEAFF	TGTGCCAGCAGTGAGACAGTTTACACTGAAGCTTTCTTT
TRBV11-2	TRBJ1-2	.	TRBD1	CASSHYRGRNYGYTF	TGTGCCAGCAGCCATTACAGGGGAAGGAACTATGGCTACACCTTC
TRBV27	TRBJ1-2	.	.	CASSFGGVGYGYTF	TGTGCCAGCAGTTTCGGGGGAGTGGGCTATGGCTACACCTTC
TRBV2	TRBJ2-3	.	TRBD2	CASSLQAGFTDTQYF	TGTGCCAGCAGTCTCCAAGCGGGATTCACAGATACGCAGTATTTT
TRBV14	TRBJ2-1	.	.	CASSRAGLNQNEQFF	TGTGCCAGCAGCCGGGCGGGACTCAACCAAAATGAGCAGTTCTTC
TRBV10-2	TRBJ2-3	.	TRBD2	CASNSAGGAPFTDTQYF	TGCGCCAGCAATTCAGCGGGGGGGGCTCCTTTCACAGATACGCAGTATTTT
TRBV6-6	TRBJ2-1	.	.	CASSYRVGAYNEQFF	TGTGCCAGCAGTTACAGAGTAGGGGCCTACAATGAGCAGTTCTTC
TRBV7-9	TRBJ2-1	.	.	CASSLEGGERFF	TGTGCCAGCAGCTTAGAAGGAGGGGAGCGTTTCTTC
TRBV6-1	TRBJ2-1	.	TRBD2	CASSASGGGSYNEQFF	TGTGCCAGCAGTGCTAGCGGGGGGGGCTCCTACAATGAGCAGTTCTTC
TRBV6-2/TRBV6-3	TRBJ1-2	.	.	CASSYLKLAYGYTF	TGTGCCAGCAGTTACTTAAAACTCGCCTATGGCTACACCTTC
TRBV28	TRBJ1-2	once	.	CASSLSHYGYTF	TGTGCCAGCAGTTTATCTCACTATGGCTACACCTTC
TRBV6-5	TRBJ1-5	.	.	CASSSLTGPQHF	TGTGCCAGCAGTTCCCTCACAGGACCCCAGCATTTT